This T cell receptor beta chain was recorded in a study of shared clonotypes between healthy human individuals. For the study at large: Every donor yielded three CD4 naive, three CD4 memory, two CD8 naive and one CD8 memory plate.

In the authors' methods: Filtering differed for immunoSEQ, which gave only junction sequences without quality scores. TCRdb keeps only in-frame clones here, not all; method: immunoSEQ multiplex PCR. V and J calls and clone size come straight from that table; D and trimming were deduced from the DNA. In the table there are 2,500,000 or so clones, under 95% of which are singletons. The CDR3 sequence is 13 residues long. Trimming cost V 2 bases and J 7 bases, with 11 bases left between them. Germline CDR1 and CDR2: SNHLY and FYNNEI. This sequence was found in a man younger than 30 in good health. Some clones in this sample may be carry-over from other donors' samples. The chain uses TRBV2 and TRBJ1-2, with D possibly being TRBD1 (5 bases). Sample: naive CD4+ T cells from PBMCs. Subset defined: CD45RA+ positively selected. The CDR3 loop is CASSEFDRTGYTF. For the CDR3, the DNA is TGTGCCAGCAGTGAATTCGACAGAACTGGCTACACCTTC.